The source of this TCR beta chain is a study of shared clonotypes between healthy human individuals. Broader study findings: Clonotype sharing among donors likely depends on sequencing depth.

With respect to this clone: Its antigen is still unknown.

J lost 3 bases, V lost 3 bases, and 6 bases had no gene match. The germline CDR1 and CDR2 sequences are KGHSH and LQKENI. This CDR3 has 15 amino acids. At deep level, the assay was performed. Profiling relied on immunoSEQ multiplex PCR, and the TCRdb table lists in-frame clones only, not all of them. The sample has around 510,000 clones; approximately 95% are singletons. Nashville, Tennessee was home to all donors, who were Caucasian adults. The chain is built from TRBV18 and TRBJ2-3; 7 nucleotides agree with TRBD1. The specimen sequenced was naive CD4+ T cells sorted from blood. Sample subset: CD45RA+ positively selected. The source of this sequence is a woman between 25 and 40 years old in good health. CDR3 region: CASSPIARGTDTQYF. CDR3 sequence (DNA): TGTGCCAGCTCACCTATCGCCAGGGGGACAGATACGCAGTATTTT.